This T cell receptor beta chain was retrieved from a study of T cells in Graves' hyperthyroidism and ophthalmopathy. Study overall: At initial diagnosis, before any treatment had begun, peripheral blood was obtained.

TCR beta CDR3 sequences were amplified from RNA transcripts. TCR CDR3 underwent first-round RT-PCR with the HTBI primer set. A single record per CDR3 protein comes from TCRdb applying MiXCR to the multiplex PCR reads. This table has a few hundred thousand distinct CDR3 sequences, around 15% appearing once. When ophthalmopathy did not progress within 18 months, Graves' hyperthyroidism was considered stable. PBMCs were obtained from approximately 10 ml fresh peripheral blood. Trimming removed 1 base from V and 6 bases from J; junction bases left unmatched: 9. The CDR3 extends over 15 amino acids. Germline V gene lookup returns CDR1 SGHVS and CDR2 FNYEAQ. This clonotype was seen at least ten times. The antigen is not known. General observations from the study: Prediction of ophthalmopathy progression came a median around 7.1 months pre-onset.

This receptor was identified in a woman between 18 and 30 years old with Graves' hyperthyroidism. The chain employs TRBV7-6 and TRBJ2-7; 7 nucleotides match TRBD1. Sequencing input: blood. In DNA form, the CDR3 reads TGTGCCAGCAGCTTAGGAACAGGGGCATTAGGCGAGCAGTACTTC. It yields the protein CASSLGTGALGEQYF. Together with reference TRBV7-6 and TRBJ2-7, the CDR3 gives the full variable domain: GAGVSQSPRYKVTKRGQDVALRCDPISGHVSLYWYRQALGQGPEFLTYFNYEAQQDKSGLPNDRFSAERPEGSISTLTIQRTEQRDSAMYRCASSLGTGALGEQYFGPGTRLTVT.